Here is one T cell receptor beta chain with its context. As originally analysed: Nucleated cell counts were estimated from reference gene primer amplification. Repertoires were generated with immunoSEQ multiplex PCR, while TCRdb's copy carries only in-frame clones and drops some. V, J and clone size are those of that table, while D and trimming were read from the DNA. The sample carries roughly 260,000 clones, around 82% recorded once. The data are from a study of blood T cell repertoires in COVID-19. Across the study: COVID-19 samples, acute and convalescent, were from the United States, Italy and Spain. PBMCs, B-cell-depleted T cells, or T cells provided the cDNA or gDNA that made up the material.

The CDR3 is 14 amino acids. Trimming removed 0 bases from V and 4 bases from J, with 10 bases in between. The germline CDR1 and CDR2 sequences are SGHRS and YFSETQ. This receptor was identified in a woman under 30 with acute or convalescent COVID-19. Specimen: peripheral blood. The chain employs TRBV5-1 and TRBJ1-2; the D is unclear. This CDR3 is CASSLADFLYGYTF. The CDR3 DNA follows: TGCGCCAGCAGCTTGGCGGACTTTCTCTATGGCTACACCTTC.